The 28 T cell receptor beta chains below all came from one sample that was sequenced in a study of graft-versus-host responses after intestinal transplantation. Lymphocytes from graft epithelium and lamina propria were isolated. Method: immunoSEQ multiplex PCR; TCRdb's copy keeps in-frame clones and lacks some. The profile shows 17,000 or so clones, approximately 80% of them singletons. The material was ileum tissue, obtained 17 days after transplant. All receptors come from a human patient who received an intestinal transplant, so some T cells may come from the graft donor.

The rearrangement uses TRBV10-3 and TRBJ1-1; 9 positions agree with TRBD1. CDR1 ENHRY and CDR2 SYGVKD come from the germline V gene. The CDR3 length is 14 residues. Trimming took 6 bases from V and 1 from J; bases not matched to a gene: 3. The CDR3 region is CAISPTGGNTEAFF. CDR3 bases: TGTGCCATCAGCCCGACAGGGGGGAACACTGAAGCTTTCTTT.

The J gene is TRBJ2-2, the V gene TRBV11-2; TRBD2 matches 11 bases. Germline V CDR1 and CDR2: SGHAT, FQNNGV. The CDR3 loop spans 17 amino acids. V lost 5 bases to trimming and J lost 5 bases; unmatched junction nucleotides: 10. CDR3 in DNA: TGTGCCAGCAGCGGGCTAGCGGGAGGAGTAGGAACCGGGGAGCTGTTTTTT. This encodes CASSGLAGGVGTGELFF.

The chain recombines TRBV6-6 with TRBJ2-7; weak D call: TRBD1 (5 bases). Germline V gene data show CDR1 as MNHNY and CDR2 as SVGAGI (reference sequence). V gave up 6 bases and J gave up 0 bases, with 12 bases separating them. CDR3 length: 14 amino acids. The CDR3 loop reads CASSYGDSSYEQYF. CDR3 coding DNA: TGTGCCAGCAGCTACGGAGACAGCTCCTACGAGCAGTACTTC.

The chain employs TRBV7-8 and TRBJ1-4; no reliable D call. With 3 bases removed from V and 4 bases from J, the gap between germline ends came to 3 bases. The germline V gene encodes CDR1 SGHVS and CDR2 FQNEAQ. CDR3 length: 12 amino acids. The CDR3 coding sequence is TGTGCCAGCAGCTTCAATAATGAAAAACTGTTTTTT. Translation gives CASSFNNEKLFF.

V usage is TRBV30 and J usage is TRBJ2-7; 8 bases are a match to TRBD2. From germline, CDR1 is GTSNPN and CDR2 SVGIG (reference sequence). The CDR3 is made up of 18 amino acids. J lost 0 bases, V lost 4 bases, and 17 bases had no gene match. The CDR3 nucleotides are TGTGCCTGGAACTCGGTAGCGGGGCCCCTACGACGCTCCTACGAGCAGTACTTC. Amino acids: CAWNSVAGPLRRSYEQYF.

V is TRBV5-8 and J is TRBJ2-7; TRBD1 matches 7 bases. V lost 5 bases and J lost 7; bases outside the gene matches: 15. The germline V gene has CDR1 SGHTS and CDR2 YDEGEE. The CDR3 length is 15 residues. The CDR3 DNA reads TGTGCCAGCAGAGCTTGGAAGCAGGGGGTAGGAGAGCAGTACTTC. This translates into CASRAWKQGVGEQYF.

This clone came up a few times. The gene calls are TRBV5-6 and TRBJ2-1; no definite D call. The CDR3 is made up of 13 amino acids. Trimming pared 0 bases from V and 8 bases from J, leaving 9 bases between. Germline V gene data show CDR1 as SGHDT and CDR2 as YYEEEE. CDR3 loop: CASSLEPPYEQFF. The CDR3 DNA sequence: TGTGCCAGCAGCTTGGAGCCCCCTTATGAGCAGTTCTTC.

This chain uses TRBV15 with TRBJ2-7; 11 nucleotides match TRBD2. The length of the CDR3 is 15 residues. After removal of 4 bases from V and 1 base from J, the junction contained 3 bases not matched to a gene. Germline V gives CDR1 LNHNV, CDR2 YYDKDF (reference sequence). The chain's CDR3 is CATSIAGGPSYEQYF. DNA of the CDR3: TGTGCCACCAGCATAGCGGGAGGGCCTTCCTACGAGCAGTACTTC.

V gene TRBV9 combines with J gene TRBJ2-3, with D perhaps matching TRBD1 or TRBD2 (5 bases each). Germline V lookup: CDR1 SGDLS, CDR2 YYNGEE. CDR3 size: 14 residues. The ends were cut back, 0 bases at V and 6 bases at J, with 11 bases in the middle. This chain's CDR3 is CASSVVVGTDTQYF. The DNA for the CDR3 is TGTGCCAGCAGCGTAGTAGTGGGGACGGATACGCAGTATTTT.

The CDR3 here is CASSQGGLGWGTQYF. CDR3 nucleotide sequence: TGCGCCAGCAGCCAAGGCGGACTTGGATGGGGGACCCAGTACTTC. This chain links TRBV4-1 with TRBJ2-5, with D possibly TRBD2 on 5 matching bases. The CDR3 is 15 residues long. The germline V gene encodes CDR1 MGHRA and CDR2 YSYEKL. V gave up 1 base and J gave up 7 bases, with 16 bases separating them.

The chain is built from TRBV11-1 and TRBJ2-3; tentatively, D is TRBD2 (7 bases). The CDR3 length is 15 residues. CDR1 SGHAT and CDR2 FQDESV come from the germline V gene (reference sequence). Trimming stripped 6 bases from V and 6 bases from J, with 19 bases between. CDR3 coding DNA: TGTGCCAGCAGTTCGCTGAGGGGGAGGGCGGATACGCAGTATTTT. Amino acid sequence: CASSSLRGRADTQYF.

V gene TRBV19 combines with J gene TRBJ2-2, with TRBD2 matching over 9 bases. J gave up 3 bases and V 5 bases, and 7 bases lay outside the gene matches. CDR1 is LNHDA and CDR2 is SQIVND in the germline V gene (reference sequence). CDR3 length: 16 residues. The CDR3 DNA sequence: TGTGCCAGTAGTGATAGCGGGAGTAGGGACACCGGGGAGCTGTTTTTT. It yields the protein CASSDSGSRDTGELFF.

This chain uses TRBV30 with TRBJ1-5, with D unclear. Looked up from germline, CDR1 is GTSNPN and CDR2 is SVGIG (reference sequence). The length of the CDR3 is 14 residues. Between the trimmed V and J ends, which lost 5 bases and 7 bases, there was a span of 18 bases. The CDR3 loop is CAWVPARVRQPQHF. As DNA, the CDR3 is TGTGCCTGGGTCCCCGCGAGGGTTCGACAGCCCCAGCATTTT.

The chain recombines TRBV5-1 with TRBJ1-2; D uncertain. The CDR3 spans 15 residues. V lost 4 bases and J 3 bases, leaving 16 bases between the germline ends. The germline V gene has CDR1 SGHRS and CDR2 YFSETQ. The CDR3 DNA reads TGCGCCAGCAGCCCGAGGGAGCGAGGAGACTATGGCTACACCTTC. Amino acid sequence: CASSPRERGDYGYTF.

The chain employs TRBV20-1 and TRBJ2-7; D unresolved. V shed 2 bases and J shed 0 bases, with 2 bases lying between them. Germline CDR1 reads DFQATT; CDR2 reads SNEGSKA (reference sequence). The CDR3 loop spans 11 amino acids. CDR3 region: CSARNSYEQYF. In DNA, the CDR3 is TGCAGTGCTAGAAACTCCTACGAGCAGTACTTC.

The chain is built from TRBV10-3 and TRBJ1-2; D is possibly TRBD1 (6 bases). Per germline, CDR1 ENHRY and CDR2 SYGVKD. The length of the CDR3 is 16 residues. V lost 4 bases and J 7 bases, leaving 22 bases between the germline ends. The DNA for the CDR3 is TGTGCCATCAGTGTCCTCCCCCTCCGGACAGAACCTGGCTACACCTTC. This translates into CAISVLPLRTEPGYTF.

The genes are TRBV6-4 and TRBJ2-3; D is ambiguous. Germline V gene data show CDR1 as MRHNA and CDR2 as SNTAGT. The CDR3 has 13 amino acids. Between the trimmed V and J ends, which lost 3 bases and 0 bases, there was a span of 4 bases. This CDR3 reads CASSEGSTDTQYF. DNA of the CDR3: TGTGCCAGCAGTGAGGGCAGCACAGATACGCAGTATTTT.

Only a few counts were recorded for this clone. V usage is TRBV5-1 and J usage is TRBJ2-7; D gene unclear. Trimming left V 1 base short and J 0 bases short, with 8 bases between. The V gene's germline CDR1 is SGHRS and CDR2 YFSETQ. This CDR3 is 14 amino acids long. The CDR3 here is CASSLYTFSYEQYF. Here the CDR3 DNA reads TGCGCCAGCAGCTTGTACACCTTCTCCTACGAGCAGTACTTC.

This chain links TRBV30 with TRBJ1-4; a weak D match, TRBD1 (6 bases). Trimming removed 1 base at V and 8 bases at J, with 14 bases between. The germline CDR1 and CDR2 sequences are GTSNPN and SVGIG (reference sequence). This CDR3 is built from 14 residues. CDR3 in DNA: TGTGCCTGGAGTGGAGGACAGCTCGAAGAAAAACTGTTTTTT. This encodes CAWSGGQLEEKLFF.

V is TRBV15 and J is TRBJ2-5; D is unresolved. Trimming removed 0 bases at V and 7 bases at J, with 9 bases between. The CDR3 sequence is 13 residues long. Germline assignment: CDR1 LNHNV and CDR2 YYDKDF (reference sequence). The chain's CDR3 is CATSRDSRGTQYF. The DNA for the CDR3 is TGTGCCACCAGCAGAGATTCGCGAGGGACCCAGTACTTC.

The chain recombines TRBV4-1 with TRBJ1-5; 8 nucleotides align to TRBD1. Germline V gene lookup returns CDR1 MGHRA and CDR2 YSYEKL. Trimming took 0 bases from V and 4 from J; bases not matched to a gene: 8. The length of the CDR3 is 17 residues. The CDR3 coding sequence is TGCGCCAGCAGCCAAGAAATGGGGCAGGGGGCAAATCAGCCCCAGCATTTT. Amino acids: CASSQEMGQGANQPQHF.

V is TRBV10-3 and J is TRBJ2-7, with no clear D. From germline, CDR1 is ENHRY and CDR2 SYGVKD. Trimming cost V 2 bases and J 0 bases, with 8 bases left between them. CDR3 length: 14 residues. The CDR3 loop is CAISERADSYEQYF. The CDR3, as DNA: TGTGCCATCAGTGAGCGGGCCGACTCCTACGAGCAGTACTTC.

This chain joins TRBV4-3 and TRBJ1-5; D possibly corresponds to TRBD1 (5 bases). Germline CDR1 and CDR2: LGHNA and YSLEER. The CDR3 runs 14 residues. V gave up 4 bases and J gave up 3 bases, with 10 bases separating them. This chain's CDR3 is CASSPDTTNQPQHF. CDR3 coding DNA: TGCGCCAGCAGCCCGGACACGACCAATCAGCCCCAGCATTTT.

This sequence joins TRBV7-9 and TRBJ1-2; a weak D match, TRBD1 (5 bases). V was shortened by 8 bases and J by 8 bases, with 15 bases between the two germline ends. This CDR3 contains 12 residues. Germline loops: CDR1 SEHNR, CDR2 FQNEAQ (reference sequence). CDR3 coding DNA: TGTGCCAGCGATGAACAGGAGAACGGCTACACCTTC. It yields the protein CASDEQENGYTF.

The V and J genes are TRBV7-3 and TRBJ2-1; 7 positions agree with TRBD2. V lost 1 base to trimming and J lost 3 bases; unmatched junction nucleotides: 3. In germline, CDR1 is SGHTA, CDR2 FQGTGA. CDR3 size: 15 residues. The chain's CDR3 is CASSLIGGDYNEQFF. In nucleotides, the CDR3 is TGTGCCAGCAGCTTAATTGGGGGGGACTACAATGAGCAGTTCTTC. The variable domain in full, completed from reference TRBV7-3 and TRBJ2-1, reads GAGVSQTPSNKVTEKGKYVELRCDPISGHTALYWYRQSLGQGPEFLIYFQGTGAADDSGLPNDRFFAVRPEGSVSTLKIQRTERGDSAVYLCASSLIGGDYNEQFFGPGTRLTVL.

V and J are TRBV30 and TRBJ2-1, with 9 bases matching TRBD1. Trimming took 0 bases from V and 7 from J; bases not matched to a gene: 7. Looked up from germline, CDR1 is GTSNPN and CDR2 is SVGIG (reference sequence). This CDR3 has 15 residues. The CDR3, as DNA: TGTGCCTGGAGTGTGTTGGGACAGGGAAAGAATGAGCAGTTCTTC. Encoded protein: CAWSVLGQGKNEQFF. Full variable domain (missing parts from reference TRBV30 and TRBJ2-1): SQTIHQWPATLVQPVGSPLSLECTVEGTSNPNLYWYRQAAGRGLQLLFYSVGIGQISSEVPQNLSASRPQDRQFILSSKKLLLSDSGFYLCAWSVLGQGKNEQFFGPGTRLTVL.

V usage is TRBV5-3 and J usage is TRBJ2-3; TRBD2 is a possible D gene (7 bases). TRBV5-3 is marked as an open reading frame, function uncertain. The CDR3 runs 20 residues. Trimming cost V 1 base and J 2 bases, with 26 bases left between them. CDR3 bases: TGTGCCAGAAGCTTGATATTAGGGAAGGGGCGGGGGCACTACACAGATACGCAGTATTTT. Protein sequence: CARSLILGKGRGHYTDTQYF.

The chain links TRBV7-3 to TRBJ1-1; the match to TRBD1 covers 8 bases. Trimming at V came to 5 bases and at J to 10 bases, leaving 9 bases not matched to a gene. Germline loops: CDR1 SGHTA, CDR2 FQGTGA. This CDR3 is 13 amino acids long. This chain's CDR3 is CASSPERTGRAFF. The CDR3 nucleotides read TGTGCCAGCAGCCCAGAGAGGACAGGGCGAGCTTTCTTT.